This T cell receptor (beta chain) was sequenced in a study of cytomegalovirus exposure and HLA in healthy donors. The study, taken as a whole, reports: It was about 180 TCR beta chains that were listed as cytomegalovirus-associated. Cytomegalovirus status was reportedly diagnosed by the classifier with high specificity and sensitivity. Compared with the roughly 700-donor mean, an Asian-associated ancestry cluster reportedly had fewer N-insertions, according to a later analysis. In vitro, three CMV-associated chains proved specific for CMV antigens.

Of note for this clone: Its antigen is not identified.

This PCR relied on a set of 60 Vbeta primers and 13 Jbeta primers. Generated by immunoSEQ multiplex PCR, the TCRdb table keeps only in-frame clones and is missing some. The sample has about 160,000 clones, roughly 79% seen once. The CDR3 loop spans 14 amino acids. CDR1 and CDR2 (germline): LNHDA, SQIVND (reference sequence). Unmatched junction bases numbered 13, after V lost 10 bases and J lost 8 bases. This chain joins TRBV19 and TRBJ2-1; 8 positions agree with TRBD2. This receptor was identified in a man between 18 and 35 years old in good health and CMV-seropositive. Input material: PBMCs. CDR3 nucleotide sequence: TGTGCCACCACCCCCGGACTAGCTCGCGATGAGCAGTTCTTC. It is translated as CATTPGLARDEQFF.